Shown below are 18 T cell receptor beta chains from a single sample sequenced in a study. TCRdb ran MiXCR on the RT-PCR reads and lists one entry per CDR3 protein. The sample lists 650,000 to 800,000 distinct CDR3 sequences; 11% to 15% were seen once. Material for sequencing was memory CD4+ T cells from blood. The receptors were gathered from a female donor in good health, serving as a healthy control.

This clonotype was seen once. The gene calls are TRBV6-2 or TRBV6-3 and TRBJ2-1, with 8 bases that match TRBD1. Trimming took 2 bases from V and 8 from J; bases not matched to a gene: 8. CDR1 is MNHEY and CDR2 is SVGEGT in the germline V gene. CDR3 length: 15 residues. The CDR3 here is CASSYGRTGGHEQFF. CDR3 in DNA: TGTGCCAGCAGTTACGGGAGAACAGGGGGGCATGAGCAGTTCTTC.

V is TRBV3-1 and J is TRBJ1-1; tentative D call: TRBD1 (6 bases). V lost 2 bases to trimming and J lost 0 bases, with 7 bases between them. The germline gives CDR1 LGHDT, CDR2 YNNKEL (reference sequence). The CDR3 contains 14 residues. CDR3: CASSQRGLNTEAFF. CDR3 nucleotides: TGTGCCAGCAGCCAAAGGGGGTTGAACACTGAAGCTTTCTTT.

This clonotype appeared a few times. The V gene is TRBV3-1, the J gene TRBJ2-7; D not resolved. This CDR3 has 14 amino acids. Trimming took 0 bases from V and 3 from J, leaving 9 bases between them. CDR1 is LGHDT and CDR2 is YNNKEL in the germline V gene (reference sequence). CDR3 loop: CASSQDILDYEQYF. For the CDR3, the DNA is TGTGCCAGCAGCCAAGACATCCTCGACTACGAGCAGTACTTC.

This clonotype was observed at least ten times. This chain uses TRBV12-3 or TRBV12-4 with TRBJ2-1, with 9 bases fitting TRBD2. V dropped 6 bases and J dropped 0; count of bases not matched to a gene: 9. The CDR3 covers 17 residues. The CDR3 coding sequence is TGTGCCAGCAGAGGCGGGAGGGCCTTGGGCTCCTACAATGAGCAGTTCTTC. This gives the protein CASRGGRALGSYNEQFF.

This clonotype was seen many times. The rearrangement links TRBV10-3 to TRBJ2-1; the match to TRBD2 covers 9 bases. The V gene's germline CDR1 is ENHRY and CDR2 SYGVKD. The V gene end was trimmed by 3 bases and the J gene end by 8 bases; junction bases not matched to a gene: 8. The CDR3 extends over 15 amino acids. The CDR3 DNA reads as TGTGCCATCAGTGACTCTAGCGGGACCATCTATGAGCAGTTCTTC. It translates to CAISDSSGTIYEQFF.

This clonotype has ten or more counts. CDR3 sequence (DNA): TGTGCCAGCAGTTTCGTTCTCGGAAACTCCTACGAGCAGTACTTC. Amino acids: CASSFVLGNSYEQYF. The chain recombines TRBV27 with TRBJ2-7; D is ambiguous. Germline CDR1 and CDR2: MNHEY and SMNVEV (reference sequence). V lost 3 bases and J 0 bases, leaving 12 bases between the germline ends. The CDR3 runs 15 residues.

There are many counts of this clonotype. The chain employs TRBV29-1 and TRBJ2-4; D may be TRBD2 (5 bases). The CDR3 runs to 14 residues. Trimming cost V 6 bases and J 3 bases, with 15 bases left between them. CDR1 is SQVTM and CDR2 is ANQGSEA in the germline V gene. The CDR3 region is CSVRDPRDKNIQYF. CDR3 DNA: TGCAGCGTCCGGGATCCTAGGGACAAAAACATTCAGTACTTC.

This clonotype was counted at least ten times. The chain employs TRBV5-1 and TRBJ2-1; D might be TRBD1 or TRBD2, each matching 6 bases. The CDR3 has 15 residues. Germline V gene sequence: CDR1 SGHRS, CDR2 YFSETQ. V was cut by 3 bases and J by 8 bases, with 18 bases left in between. The DNA for the CDR3 is TGCGCCAGCAGCTATGGTAGCGGAGGGGGACATGAGCAGTTCTTC. It yields the protein CASSYGSGGGHEQFF.

The table lists this clonotype with a few counts. The chain uses TRBV5-1 and TRBJ2-1; TRBD2 matches 14 bases. Germline lookup yields CDR1 SGHRS and CDR2 YFSETQ. The CDR3 contains 19 residues. Trimming took 2 bases from V and 7 from J; bases not matched to a gene: 14. CDR3 coding DNA: TGCGCCAGCAGCTTACTTTCGGGACTAGCGGGAGCCCATGGGAATGAGCAGTTCTTC. This sequence encodes CASSLLSGLAGAHGNEQFF.

This clonotype was observed a handful of times. This chain connects TRBV28 to TRBJ2-3, with D perhaps TRBD1 or TRBD2 (6 bases each). Trimming pared 5 bases from V and 4 bases from J, leaving 16 bases between. The CDR3 loop spans 15 amino acids. Germline V gives CDR1 MDHEN, CDR2 SYDVKM. In DNA form, the CDR3 reads TGTGCCAGCAGTCCCCCCGGGGGCAAGGCAGATACGCAGTATTTT. It yields the protein CASSPPGGKADTQYF.

The chain has TRBV27 and TRBJ1-2, with D possibly matching TRBD1 (6 bases). Trimming removed 4 bases at V and 7 bases at J, with 16 bases between. The CDR3 is 14 residues long. CDR1 is MNHEY, CDR2 SMNVEV, per germline (reference sequence). CDR3 coding DNA: TGTGCCAGCAGTTGGGGATTCCACAGGGTTGGCTACACCTTC. Translation gives CASSWGFHRVGYTF.

The V gene is TRBV9, the J gene TRBJ1-6; 7 bases agree with TRBD1. Trimming took 0 bases from V and 7 from J; bases not matched to a gene: 4. This CDR3 has 15 residues. Per germline, CDR1 SGDLS and CDR2 YYNGEE. CDR3 sequence (DNA): TGTGCCAGCAGCGTAGAGCCGACAGGGAATTCACCCCTCCACTTT. It codes for CASSVEPTGNSPLHF.

This clonotype has at least ten counts. The J gene is TRBJ2-7, the V gene TRBV30, with D perhaps matching TRBD1 (5 bases). CDR1 is GTSNPN, CDR2 SVGIG, per germline (reference sequence). Between the trimmed V and J ends, which lost 0 bases and 0 bases, there was a span of 6 bases. The CDR3 extends over 13 amino acids. The DNA of the CDR3 is TGTGCCTGGAGTGTACAGGACTCCTACGAGCAGTACTTC. As protein: CAWSVQDSYEQYF.

J is TRBJ1-3 and V is TRBV4-3; no reliable D call. Per the germline V gene, CDR1 is LGHNA and CDR2 is YSLEER. The CDR3 loop spans 15 amino acids. The V end lost 4 bases, the J end lost 4 bases, and 14 bases lay between the germline ends. CDR3 coding DNA: TGCGCCAGCAGCCCTTCGCGCCTAATCGGAAACACCATATATTTT. This codes for CASSPSRLIGNTIYF.

The chain uses TRBV20-1 and TRBJ1-1; no reliable D call. V dropped 3 bases and J dropped 0 bases, with 17 bases sitting between them. Germline-derived CDR1 and CDR2 are DFQATT and SNEGSKA (reference sequence). CDR3 length: 16 residues. The CDR3 DNA reads as TGCAGTGCTAGTACTTTCGGGCTAGGAATGAACACTGAAGCTTTCTTT. Its protein is CSASTFGLGMNTEAFF.

This chain uses TRBV20-1 with TRBJ2-7; D perhaps matches TRBD2 (7 bases). V gave up 6 bases and J gave up 0 bases, with 18 bases separating them. Germline V gives CDR1 DFQATT, CDR2 SNEGSKA (reference sequence). The CDR3 sequence is 15 residues long. The CDR3 nucleotides read TGCAGTGCACCGACGGGGGGCAGCCGCTCCTACGAGCAGTACTTC. Protein: CSAPTGGSRSYEQYF.

In this sample, this clonotype turned up many times. This chain connects TRBV5-5 to TRBJ2-7; D is ambiguous. The germline CDR1 and CDR2 sequences are SGHKS and YYEKEE (reference sequence). This CDR3 spans 13 amino acids. V was cut by 4 bases and J by 6 bases, with 14 bases left in between. As DNA, the CDR3 is TGTGCCAGCAGCGGGGAATCCCTCGGCGAGCAGTACTTC. The encoded protein is CASSGESLGEQYF. The full variable domain, completed using reference TRBV5-5 and TRBJ2-7, is DAGVTQSPTHLIKTRGQQVTLRCSPISGHKSVSWYQQVLGQGPQFIFQYYEKEERGRGNFPDRFSARQFPNYSSELNVNALLLGDSALYLCASSGESLGEQYFGPGTRLTVT.

The V and J genes are TRBV27 and TRBJ2-7; D unresolved. V gave up 4 bases and J gave up 1 base, with 8 bases separating them. The CDR3 runs to 13 residues. Per germline, CDR1 MNHEY and CDR2 SMNVEV (reference sequence). The CDR3 nucleotides are TGTGCCAGCAGTTCTTCAGTTTCCTACGAGCAGTACTTC. Translating gives CASSSSVSYEQYF.